The present T cell receptor (beta chain) was sequenced within a study of blood T cell repertoires in COVID-19. Study summary: The United States, Italy and Spain supplied acute and convalescent COVID-19 samples.

Original processing notes: Nucleated cell number was recorded as an estimate derived from reference gene primer amplification. Libraries were prepared by immunoSEQ multiplex PCR; TCRdb keeps only in-frame clonotypes and omits some of them. That table furnishes V, J and clone size, whereas the DNA furnished D and trimming. The sample includes tens of thousands of clones, roughly 88% of them seen just once. The CDR3 has 12 residues. Germline CDR1 and CDR2: MNHEY and SVGAGI. This receptor was obtained from a man younger than 35 with COVID-19, enrolled during active disease. The sample taken for sequencing was peripheral blood. The chain combines TRBV6-5 with TRBJ2-7, with 12 bases lining up with TRBD1. The CDR3 DNA follows: TGTGGGACCGGGACAGGGGGCGACGAGCAGTACTTC. It specifies CGTGTGGDEQYF.